This T cell receptor beta chain was sequenced for a study of blood T cells in healthy people across ages. Using a J-beta primer mix together with a sample-barcoded 5' primer, a second PCR was run for roughly 7 to 12 cycles. Tags on each cDNA molecule came from a template-switch adaptor with 12 random nucleotides. TCRdb re-derived calls from the 5' RACE reads in MiXCR, one entry per CDR3 protein. Of about 830,000 distinct CDR3 sequences in the sample, around 68% were seen once. PBMCs, at least 6 million per sample, were isolated. This clonotype came up a few times. V dropped 6 bases and J dropped 5; count of bases not matched to a gene: 6. CDR1 is SNHLY, CDR2 FYNNEI, per germline. The CDR3 loop spans 13 amino acids.

Material for sequencing was blood. The chain combines TRBV2 with TRBJ2-5, with 7 bases lining up with TRBD1. This TCR was sampled from a man aged 30 to 45 in good health. The CDR3 DNA follows: TGTGCCAGCAGGAACAGGGGTGTCGAGACCCAGTACTTC. It translates to CASRNRGVETQYF.